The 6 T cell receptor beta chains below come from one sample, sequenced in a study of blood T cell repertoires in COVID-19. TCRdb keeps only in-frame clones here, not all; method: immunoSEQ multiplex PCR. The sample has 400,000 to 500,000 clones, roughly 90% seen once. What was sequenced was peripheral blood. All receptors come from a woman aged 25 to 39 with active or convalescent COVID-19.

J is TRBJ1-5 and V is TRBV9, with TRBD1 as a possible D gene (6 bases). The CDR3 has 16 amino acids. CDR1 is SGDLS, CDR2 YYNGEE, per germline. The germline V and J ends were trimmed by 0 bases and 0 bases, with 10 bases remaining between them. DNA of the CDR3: TGTGCCAGCAGCGTAGGAGGGGGTTATAGCAATCAGCCCCAGCATTTT. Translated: CASSVGGGYSNQPQHF.

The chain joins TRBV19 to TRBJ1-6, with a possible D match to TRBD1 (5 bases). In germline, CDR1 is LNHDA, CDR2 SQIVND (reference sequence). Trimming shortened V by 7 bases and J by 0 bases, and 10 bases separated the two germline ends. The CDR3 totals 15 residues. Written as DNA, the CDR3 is TGTGCCAGTACCAGGGATAGCTCCTATAATTCACCCCTCCACTTT. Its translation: CASTRDSSYNSPLHF.

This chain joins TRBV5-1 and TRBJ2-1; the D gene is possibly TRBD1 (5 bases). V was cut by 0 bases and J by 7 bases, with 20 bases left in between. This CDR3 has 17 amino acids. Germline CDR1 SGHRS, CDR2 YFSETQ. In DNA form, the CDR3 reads TGCGCCAGCAGCTTGGCCGGCAGGGTTATTTCTGGAAATGAGCAGTTCTTC. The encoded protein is CASSLAGRVISGNEQFF.

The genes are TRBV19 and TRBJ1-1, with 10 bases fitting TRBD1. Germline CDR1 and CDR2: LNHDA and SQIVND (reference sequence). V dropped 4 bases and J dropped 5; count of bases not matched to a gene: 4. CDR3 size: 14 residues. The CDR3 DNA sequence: TGTGCCAGTAGTAGGGACAGGGGTTGGACTGAAGCTTTCTTT. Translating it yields CASSRDRGWTEAFF. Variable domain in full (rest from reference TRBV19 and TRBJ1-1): DGGITQSPKYLFRKEGQNVTLSCEQNLNHDAMYWYRQDPGQGLRLIYYSQIVNDFQKGDIAEGYSVSREKKESFPLTVTSAQKNPTAFYLCASSRDRGWTEAFFGQGTRLTVV.

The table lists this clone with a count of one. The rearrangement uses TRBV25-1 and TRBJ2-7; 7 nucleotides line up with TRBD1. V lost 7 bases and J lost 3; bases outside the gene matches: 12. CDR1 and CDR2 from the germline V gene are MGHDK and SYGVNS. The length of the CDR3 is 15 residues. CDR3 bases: TGTGCCAGCACCCCAGGGACAGCGCTGGTCTACGAGCAGTACTTC. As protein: CASTPGTALVYEQYF.

CDR3 nucleotide sequence: TGTGCCAGCAGCGGTGGACAGGGGGCGCGTGAAAAACTGTTTTTT. It codes for CASSGGQGAREKLFF. The V gene is TRBV2, the J gene TRBJ1-4, with 11 bases that match TRBD1. Germline V gene data show CDR1 as SNHLY and CDR2 as FYNNEI. With 6 bases clipped from V and 7 bases from J, the junction kept 7 bases outside the gene matches. This CDR3 comprises 15 residues.